These 28 T cell receptor beta chains were all obtained from the same sample, sequenced in a study of cytomegalovirus exposure and HLA in healthy donors. PCR amplification relied on 60 Vbeta primers (plus 13 Jbeta primers). TCRdb keeps only in-frame clones here, not all; method: immunoSEQ multiplex PCR. The sample has about 150,000 clones; almost 85% are singletons. Sample: PBMCs. Every receptor here comes from a man aged 25-45 years in good health and CMV-seropositive.

This clone has more than one count but fewer than ten. V is TRBV5-5 and J is TRBJ2-5; D is uncertain. The germline V and J ends were trimmed by 4 bases and 9 bases, with 10 bases remaining between them. The CDR3 loop spans 11 amino acids. The V gene's germline CDR1 is SGHKS and CDR2 YYEKEE (reference sequence). This chain's CDR3 is CASSVVQAQYF. CDR3 sequence (DNA): TGTGCCAGCAGCGTAGTTCAAGCCCAGTACTTC.

This clone was detected only a few times. The chain links TRBV5-1 to TRBJ2-7, with TRBD2 matching 8 bases. The ends lost 2 bases at V and 3 bases at J; junction bases unmatched: 4. Germline values: CDR1 SGHRS, CDR2 YFSETQ. The CDR3 runs to 14 residues. CDR3 amino acids: CASSLKRGNYEQYF. DNA of the CDR3: TGCGCCAGCAGCTTAAAGCGGGGGAACTACGAGCAGTACTTC.

The chain is built from TRBV19 and TRBJ1-6; D remains ambiguous. Germline V lookup: CDR1 LNHDA, CDR2 SQIVND (reference sequence). The CDR3 runs to 16 residues. Trimming cost V 3 bases and J 0 bases, with 9 bases left between them. The chain's CDR3 is CASSIALSSYNSPLHF. CDR3 DNA: TGTGCCAGTAGTATCGCCCTTAGCTCCTATAATTCACCCCTCCACTTT.

Regarding this clone: An end of the junction does not agree with germline; a read error may underlie this. This chain joins TRBV4-3 and TRBJ1-1, with TRBD1 matching 7 bases. CDR1 is LGHNA and CDR2 is YSLEER in the germline V gene. The CDR3 spans 15 residues. The CDR3 sequence: CASSQEGQGDVEAFF. The CDR3 bases are TGCGCCAGCAGTCAAGAAGGTCAGGGGGACGTTGAAGCTTTCTTT.

This chain connects TRBV19 to TRBJ1-1, with 7 bases identical to TRBD1. The CDR3 is made up of 15 amino acids. Per the germline V gene, CDR1 is LNHDA and CDR2 is SQIVND (reference sequence). After removal of 4 bases from V and 1 base from J, the junction contained 6 bases not matched to a gene. The chain's CDR3 is CASSTWTGENTEAFF. DNA of the CDR3: TGTGCCAGTAGTACATGGACAGGCGAGAACACTGAAGCTTTCTTT.

This clone was recorded once. The rearrangement links TRBV7-9 to TRBJ2-5, with D maybe TRBD1 (6 bases). V gave up 4 bases and J gave up 4 bases, with 10 bases separating them. Germline V gene lookup returns CDR1 SEHNR and CDR2 FQNEAQ (reference sequence). The CDR3 has 13 residues. The CDR3 sequence: CASSSQGSETQYF. CDR3 DNA sequence: TGTGCCAGCAGCTCTCAGGGGTCAGAGACCCAGTACTTC.

The rearrangement links TRBV6-6 to TRBJ2-7; 9 bases line up with TRBD2. The CDR3 spans 15 residues. Germline V lookup: CDR1 MNHNY, CDR2 SVGAGI (reference sequence). The ends lost 6 bases at V and 4 bases at J; junction bases unmatched: 10. In nucleotides, the CDR3 is TGTGCCAGCAGGGAGGGCGCTAGCGGGGCTTACGAGCAGTACTTC. Encoded protein: CASREGASGAYEQYF.

The chain employs TRBV10-1 and TRBJ1-1; 8 bases agree with TRBD1. The germline CDR1 and CDR2 sequences are WNHNN and SYGVQD (reference sequence). This CDR3 contains 13 residues. With 5 bases clipped from V and 5 bases from J, the junction kept 4 bases outside the gene matches. CDR3 sequence (DNA): TGCGCCAGCAGTTACAGGGGGGATACTGAAGCTTTCTTT. It codes for CASSYRGDTEAFF.

V is TRBV6-1 and J is TRBJ1-5, with TRBD1 identical over 10 bases. This CDR3 is 15 amino acids long. V was clipped by 5 bases and J by 0 bases; unmatched bases: 1. Germline values: CDR1 MNHNS, CDR2 SASEGT. The CDR3 region is CASSRQGASNQPQHF. CDR3 bases: TGTGCCAGCAGTCGACAGGGGGCTAGCAATCAGCCCCAGCATTTT.

The chain uses TRBV13 and TRBJ2-4; 11 bases line up with TRBD2. Germline CDR1 reads PRHDT; CDR2 reads FYEKMQ (reference sequence). V gave up 7 bases and J gave up 6 bases; unmatched junction bases: 8. This CDR3 region has 15 residues. CDR3 loop: CASNQLAGESNIQYF. The DNA of the CDR3 is TGTGCCAGCAACCAACTAGCGGGAGAATCAAACATTCAGTACTTC.

The V gene is TRBV18, the J gene TRBJ2-5; D may be TRBD1 (5 bases). CDR3 size: 13 residues. Trimming stripped 6 bases from V and 5 bases from J, with 13 bases between. The V gene's germline CDR1 is KGHSH and CDR2 LQKENI. CDR3 nucleotides: TGTGCCAGCTCCCCAGTGCAGGGTGAGACCCAGTACTTC. Translation: CASSPVQGETQYF.

The genes are TRBV15 and TRBJ2-7; the match to TRBD2 covers 12 bases. Germline loops: CDR1 LNHNV, CDR2 YYDKDF (reference sequence). V dropped 6 bases and J dropped 5; count of bases not matched to a gene: 5. The CDR3 runs to 14 residues. Here the CDR3 DNA reads TGTGCCACCAGAACGACTAGCGGGAGAGACGAGCAGTACTTC. Translating it yields CATRTTSGRDEQYF.

Worth noting for this clone: This same CDR3 is encoded by further DNA sequences in the sample. This chain connects TRBV28 to TRBJ1-2; perhaps TRBD1 as D (5 bases). Germline-derived CDR1 and CDR2 are MDHEN and SYDVKM. V was clipped by 2 bases and J by 2 bases, with 12 bases between them. This CDR3 has 15 amino acids. CDR3 in amino acids: CASSLAQGRNYGYTF. The CDR3 DNA sequence: TGTGCCAGCAGTTTAGCTCAGGGTAGGAACTATGGCTACACCTTC.

The chain links TRBV7-8 to TRBJ2-3; TRBD2 matches 10 bases. This CDR3 has 18 amino acids. After removal of 5 bases from V and 6 bases from J, the junction contained 17 bases not matched to a gene. CDR1 is SGHVS, CDR2 FQNEAQ, per germline. CDR3: CASSPRRPAGGPSDTQYF. CDR3 sequence (DNA): TGTGCCAGCAGCCCGCGTCGTCCAGCGGGAGGGCCAAGCGATACGCAGTATTTT.

A remark on this clone: The junction shows a germline mismatch at one end, possibly a read error. This chain uses TRBV7-9 with TRBJ1-3; possibly TRBD1 for D (6 bases). Germline V gene lookup returns CDR1 SEHNR and CDR2 FQNEAQ (reference sequence). The CDR3 has 15 amino acids. The chain's CDR3 is CSSSFRTGSGNTIYF. As DNA, the CDR3 is TGTTCCAGCAGCTTCCGAACAGGGTCTGGAAACACCATATATTTT.

A remark on this clone: One end of the junction is discordant with germline, which a read error may explain. The CDR3 sequence is CSSSSKGVRQETQYF. As DNA, the CDR3 is TGTTCCAGCAGCTCGAAGGGGGTTCGACAAGAGACCCAGTACTTC. The V call is TRBV7-9, the J call TRBJ2-5; a possible D gene is TRBD1 (6 bases). The germline CDR1 and CDR2 sequences are SEHNR and FQNEAQ (reference sequence). The CDR3 has 15 residues.

The V and J genes are TRBV5-1 and TRBJ2-3; D possibly corresponds to TRBD2 (6 bases). Germline lookup yields CDR1 SGHRS and CDR2 YFSETQ. This CDR3 contains 14 residues. V was clipped by 4 bases and J by 2 bases, with 11 bases between them. DNA for the CDR3: TGCGCCAGCAGCGGGGGGATTTACACAGATACGCAGTATTTT. Translating it yields CASSGGIYTDTQYF.

The rearrangement joins TRBV30 to TRBJ1-3, with a possible D match to TRBD1 (6 bases). The ends were cut back, 5 bases at V and 3 bases at J, with 14 bases in the middle. This CDR3 contains 14 residues. Germline V CDR1 and CDR2: GTSNPN, SVGIG (reference sequence). The CDR3 DNA reads TGTGCCTGGGACGAACAGGGCTTTGGAAACACCATATATTTT. Its protein product is CAWDEQGFGNTIYF.

This clone occurred once. This chain links TRBV6-1 with TRBJ2-5; maybe TRBD1 (6 bases). The CDR3 consists of 14 residues. Trimming left V 6 bases short and J 1 base short, with 12 bases between. The germline CDR1 and CDR2 sequences are MNHNS and SASEGT. DNA of the CDR3: TGTGCCAGCAGCCACAGGGTAGGCCAAGAGACCCAGTACTTC. The encoded protein is CASSHRVGQETQYF.

J is TRBJ1-5 and V is TRBV27; 7 bases agree with TRBD1. The CDR3 covers 14 residues. Germline CDR1 and CDR2: MNHEY and SMNVEV (reference sequence). Germline trimming cut 3 bases from V and 7 bases from J; bases unmatched to any gene: 6. For the CDR3, the DNA is TGTGCCAGCAGTTTGACAGGGTTATGGCAGCCCCAGCATTTT. It specifies CASSLTGLWQPQHF.

The chain's CDR3 is CASSIQTGGLSRYNEQFF. The CDR3 DNA is TGTGCCAGTAGTATACAAACAGGGGGCCTGAGTAGGTACAATGAGCAGTTCTTC. This chain links TRBV19 with TRBJ2-1; 9 bases fit TRBD1. With V trimmed by 2 bases and J by 4 bases, 12 bases remained unmatched. The CDR3 has 18 residues. Germline V gives CDR1 LNHDA, CDR2 SQIVND (reference sequence).

This sequence joins TRBV29-1 and TRBJ2-7; 7 nucleotides line up with TRBD1. CDR1 SQVTM and CDR2 ANQGSEA come from the germline V gene. Losses at the gene ends were 1 base for V and 4 bases for J; bases not matched to a gene: 7. This CDR3 spans 14 amino acids. The DNA for the CDR3 is TGCAGCGTTGAAGGTGGGGACAGAAATTACGAGCAGTACTTC. It yields the protein CSVEGGDRNYEQYF.

The chain employs TRBV5-1 and TRBJ2-5, with D tentatively TRBD2 (5 bases). Germline loops: CDR1 SGHRS, CDR2 YFSETQ. CDR3 length: 14 amino acids. Trimming removed 4 bases at V and 3 bases at J, with 13 bases between. CDR3 loop: CASSPQGREETQYF. Here the CDR3 DNA reads TGCGCCAGCAGCCCTCAAGGGCGGGAAGAGACCCAGTACTTC.

Comments on this clone: The sample contains more than one DNA sequence encoding this CDR3. The chain's CDR3 is CASSQDRRPTEAFF. As DNA, the CDR3 is TGCGCCAGCAGCCAAGATCGGAGACCCACTGAAGCTTTCTTT. The chain has TRBV4-1 and TRBJ1-1; the D is unclear. V lost 0 bases and J lost 4, with 9 bases in between. This CDR3 is built from 14 residues. Germline V gives CDR1 MGHRA, CDR2 YSYEKL.

This clone showed up just a few times. This sequence joins TRBV5-1 and TRBJ2-7, with a tentative D call TRBD2 (6 bases). The CDR3 has 15 amino acids. Trimming removed 4 bases from V and 2 bases from J, with 16 bases in between. Looked up from germline, CDR1 is SGHRS and CDR2 is YFSETQ. CDR3 loop: CASSPRGSGTYEQYF. For the CDR3, the DNA is TGCGCCAGCAGCCCCCGGGGTAGCGGAACCTACGAGCAGTACTTC.

This clone was seen only a few times. V usage is TRBV15 and J usage is TRBJ2-3; TRBD2 is a possible D gene (6 bases). The CDR3 totals 14 residues. Between the trimmed V and J ends, which lost 8 bases and 6 bases, there was a span of 18 bases. In germline, CDR1 is LNHNV, CDR2 YYDKDF (reference sequence). CDR3 sequence reads: CATREVGSWDTQYF. CDR3 sequence (DNA): TGTGCCACCCGGGAAGTCGGGAGTTGGGATACGCAGTATTTT.

V and J are TRBV6-1 and TRBJ1-5, with 7 bases matching TRBD1. Germline-derived CDR1 and CDR2 are MNHNS and SASEGT. Unmatched junction bases numbered 10, after V lost 6 bases and J lost 8 bases. The CDR3 spans 14 residues. In DNA form, the CDR3 reads TGTGCCAGCAGGCCGACAGGGTCAAATGAGCCCCAGCATTTT. Its protein product is CASRPTGSNEPQHF.

V usage is TRBV11-2 and J usage is TRBJ2-3; TRBD1 aligns across 10 bases. Germline values: CDR1 SGHAT, CDR2 FQNNGV. The length of the CDR3 is 15 residues. J gave up 4 bases and V 1 base, and 2 bases lay outside the gene matches. This CDR3 is CASSLGQGASDTQYF. CDR3 sequence (DNA): TGTGCCAGCAGCTTAGGACAGGGGGCATCAGATACGCAGTATTTT.